One sample yielded the 15 T cell receptor beta chains listed below, sequenced in a study of T-cell reconstitution after alpha-beta-depleted transplantation in children. Library preparation (for TCRbeta) was performed with unique molecular identifiers. TCRdb re-analysed the PCR reads in MiXCR, keeping a single row per CDR3 protein. The table lists about 420,000 distinct CDR3 sequences, roughly 10% of them singletons. The source was PBMCs from the stem cell graft donor, collected from the stem cell graft. These receptors all stem from a human donor who donated a stem cell graft to a child with acute myeloid leukemia.

This clonotype was seen repeatedly, ten times or more. The rearrangement joins TRBV5-5 to TRBJ2-3; weak D call: TRBD1 (6 bases). V shed 1 base and J shed 1 base, with 10 bases lying between them. CDR1 and CDR2 from the germline V gene are SGHKS and YYEKEE (reference sequence). The CDR3 runs 15 residues. The DNA for the CDR3 is TGTGCCAGCAGCTTGCTCTCAGGGGGCACAGATACGCAGTATTTT. Residues: CASSLLSGGTDTQYF.

The J gene is TRBJ1-1, the V gene TRBV5-5, with D hard to call. Germline CDR1 SGHKS, CDR2 YYEKEE (reference sequence). V lost 0 bases and J lost 8, with 5 bases in between. The CDR3 runs to 11 residues. CDR3 amino acids: CASSLAGEAFF. DNA for the CDR3: TGTGCCAGCAGCTTGGCCGGGGAAGCTTTCTTT. Full variable domain (outside the CDR3, taken from reference TRBV5-5 and TRBJ1-1): DAGVTQSPTHLIKTRGQQVTLRCSPISGHKSVSWYQQVLGQGPQFIFQYYEKEERGRGNFPDRFSARQFPNYSSELNVNALLLGDSALYLCASSLAGEAFFGQGTRLTVV.

The rearrangement uses TRBV20-1 and TRBJ2-1, with D possibly matching TRBD2 (6 bases). CDR1 and CDR2 from the germline V gene are DFQATT and SNEGSKA (reference sequence). The CDR3 contains 18 residues. The V gene lost 1 base and the J gene lost 3 bases, with 22 bases spanning the gap. The CDR3 DNA sequence: TGCAGTGCTAGAGGACTAGTGGGGCCCATCCCCTACTACAATGAGCAGTTCTTC. Translated, it gives CSARGLVGPIPYYNEQFF.

In nucleotides, the CDR3 is TGCGCCAGCAGCATGGACACACCGGGACTAGCGGGTCGGGAGCTGTTTTTT. It translates to CASSMDTPGLAGRELFF. The chain has TRBV5-1 and TRBJ2-2, with 12 positions matching TRBD2. This CDR3 comprises 17 residues. Germline V CDR1 and CDR2: SGHRS, YFSETQ. Losses at the gene ends were 4 bases for V and 9 bases for J; bases not matched to a gene: 13.

This clonotype has at least ten counts. The chain links TRBV2 to TRBJ1-1, with no clear D. V lost 8 bases, J lost 1 base, and 5 bases lay in between. CDR3 length: 11 residues. CDR1 SNHLY and CDR2 FYNNEI come from the germline V gene. The chain's CDR3 is CASLRNTEAFF. The DNA for the CDR3 is TGTGCCAGCCTCAGGAACACTGAAGCTTTCTTT.

The chain links TRBV5-6 to TRBJ1-1; D is possibly TRBD1 (6 bases). This CDR3 contains 13 residues. Germline V gene lookup returns CDR1 SGHDT and CDR2 YYEEEE. V was cut by 6 bases and J by 1 base, with 10 bases left in between. CDR3 nucleotide sequence: TGTGCCAGCAAGATACAGGGGAACACTGAAGCTTTCTTT. The encoded protein is CASKIQGNTEAFF.

This clonotype was detected many times. This chain joins TRBV3-1 and TRBJ2-1, with D possibly TRBD1 on 5 matching bases. The CDR3 is 13 amino acids. V lost 0 bases to trimming and J lost 12 bases, with 12 bases between them. Germline CDR1 LGHDT, CDR2 YNNKEL (reference sequence). The CDR3 loop is CASSQEDIPRQFF. The DNA for the CDR3 is TGTGCCAGCAGCCAAGAGGACATCCCAAGGCAGTTCTTC.

This clonotype showed up just a few times. The chain recombines TRBV5-1 with TRBJ2-5, with a possible D match to TRBD2 (5 bases). This CDR3 comprises 15 residues. CDR1 and CDR2 (germline): SGHRS, YFSETQ. The germline V and J ends were trimmed by 4 bases and 4 bases, with 17 bases remaining between them. The CDR3 here is CASSPLASSAETQYF. As DNA, the CDR3 is TGCGCCAGCAGCCCCTTAGCTAGCTCAGCAGAGACCCAGTACTTC.

A few counts support this clonotype. The genes are TRBV9 and TRBJ2-1; D is undetermined. Germline V gene lookup returns CDR1 SGDLS and CDR2 YYNGEE. The CDR3 length is 12 residues. The V end was cut by 0 bases, the J end by 10 bases, with 8 bases between. Here the CDR3 DNA reads TGTGCCAGCAGCGTAGGTATAGGAGAGCAGTTCTTC. This encodes CASSVGIGEQFF.

This clonotype has just a few counts. V usage is TRBV6-1 and J usage is TRBJ2-3; 12 bases are shared with TRBD2. The V and J ends lost 6 bases and 5 bases, in that order; junction bases with no gene match: 9. CDR1 MNHNS and CDR2 SASEGT come from the germline V gene. The CDR3 spans 16 residues. CDR3 nucleotide sequence: TGTGCCAGCAGCCGCGGACTAGCGGGGTTGATAGATACGCAGTATTTT. Its protein is CASSRGLAGLIDTQYF.

This clonotype was counted between two and nine times. This chain's CDR3 is CASSLTGTANYGYTF. As DNA, the CDR3 is TGTGCCAGCAGCCTGACAGGAACAGCTAACTATGGCTACACCTTC. V gene TRBV5-5 combines with J gene TRBJ1-2; the D gene is possibly TRBD1 (6 bases). Germline CDR1 SGHKS, CDR2 YYEKEE (reference sequence). V was pared by 4 bases and J by 0 bases, with 13 bases between. The CDR3 covers 15 residues.

The V gene is TRBV20-1, the J gene TRBJ2-7, with TRBD2 as a possible D gene (6 bases). The germline V gene has CDR1 DFQATT and CDR2 SNEGSKA (reference sequence). V lost 6 bases, J lost 6 bases, and 27 bases lay in between. CDR3 length equals 16 residues. The CDR3 is CSALRVGGEGPGEQYF. The CDR3 nucleotides read TGCAGTGCCCTGCGTGTGGGGGGAGAGGGGCCCGGCGAGCAGTACTTC.

The genes are TRBV18 and TRBJ1-1; D is perhaps TRBD1 (5 bases). The V and J ends lost 2 bases and 0 bases respectively, with 7 bases between them. The CDR3 has 14 residues. CDR1 is KGHSH and CDR2 is LQKENI in the germline V gene. CDR3 sequence (DNA): TGTGCCAGCTCACCAGCCAGGGTGAACACTGAAGCTTTCTTT. It yields the protein CASSPARVNTEAFF.

This clonotype appeared a few times. The J gene is TRBJ1-1, the V gene TRBV15; D remains ambiguous. V was shortened by 7 bases and J by 3 bases, with 12 bases between the two germline ends. CDR1 LNHNV and CDR2 YYDKDF come from the germline V gene (reference sequence). The CDR3 spans 13 residues. CDR3 DNA sequence: TGTGCCACCAATCGTGGGTCGTACACTGAAGCTTTCTTT. It is translated as CATNRGSYTEAFF.

This clonotype was counted a few times. This sequence joins TRBV5-8 and TRBJ2-5, with TRBD2 as a possible D gene (5 bases). Germline CDR1 SGHTS, CDR2 YDEGEE. The CDR3 consists of 17 residues. V lost 4 bases and J lost 3, with 22 bases in between. The DNA of the CDR3 is TGTGCCAGCAGCCGCGGACTGTTGGGAATCGGAGAAGAGACCCAGTACTTC. As protein: CASSRGLLGIGEETQYF.